The T cell receptor beta chain under discussion was sequenced for a study of blood T cells in healthy people across ages (dated by TCRdb to the mid-2010s). Background on the whole study: In model experiments, roughly one uniquely barcoded TCR beta cDNA molecule per two T cells was captured by template switching. The donors were divided into four age groups: young (average around 16 years), middle-aged (approximately 41), aged (about 60) and long-lived (about 80). Donors of different ages were randomly distributed across sequencing lanes to avoid experimental bias. The study measured age-related changes in TCR beta repertoire diversity using deep sequencing normalized with unique cDNA molecular identifiers. For two donors (one aged 18 to 30 and one aged 80 or older), the study analyzed two additional independent replicas of 1 million unique cDNA reads from the same blood draw.

From the germline V gene, CDR1 is ENHRY and CDR2 is SYGVKD. The CDR3 numbers 12 residues from cysteine through phenylalanine. The kept DNA is CDR3 alone, 36 bases in frame from the first base. Library preparation used 5' RACE. Sequencer: Illumina HiSeq 2500. A second PCR of roughly 7 to 12 cycles was run with a J-beta primer mix and a sample-barcoded 5' primer. A template-switch 5' adaptor carrying 12 random nucleotides introduced a unique molecular identifier onto each TCR beta cDNA molecule. Each sample yielded at least 3 million CDR3-containing paired-end reads. First-strand cDNA was synthesized from all RNA with the Mint cDNA synthesis kit, primed by a TRBC-specific oligonucleotide. All cDNA was treated with uracil-DNA glycosylase and then went through a first 18-cycle PCR with the universal primers M1SS and BC2_uni_R. Under the source paper's analysis protocol: Normalization of each sample was performed by random selection of 1 million high-quality reads, each carrying a distinct molecular identifier. Reads with shared molecular identifiers were discarded instead of being binned into consensus sequences. MiTCR, run with a Q25 quality threshold and the strictest error-elimination algorithm, handled CDR3 identification, clonotype clustering and error correction. A nonparametric unseen species model with Euler transformation was used to estimate a lower bound on total TCR beta diversity. The public reads were quality trimmed at Q25 with fastp and then assembled into clones with MiXCR by TCRdb, keeping productive beta chains. Rows merge per CDR3 protein into single entries with the most common DNA and genes. The V and J calls and clone size come from TCRdb's table, not from the authors' own analysis. For this sample the table gives more than 700,000 distinct CDR3 sequences, of which around 45% were detected only once. Jointly, the top ten make up 15% to 20% of the sample.

Concerning this clonotype itself: Its antigen is unknown. Base qualities are missing; no much larger clone stands one base away.

The roughly 39 donors, aged about 6 to 95 years, were systemically healthy Caucasian individuals from Russia. Each donor gave about 9.2 milliliters of peripheral blood, drawn into EDTA-treated Vacutainer tubes. Ficoll-Paque density-gradient centrifugation was used to isolate PBMCs, with at least 6 million obtained per sample. Trizol reagent was used to extract total RNA from the PBMCs, yielding at least 6 micrograms per sample. Naive CD45RAhigh/CD27high T cell percentages were measured by flow cytometry on a PBMC aliquot from every donor. The paper's findings and limits, for the study overall: Total diversity estimates from one million sequenced T cells were considered lower bounds and underestimates. Because the CMV infection status of the donors was unknown, age-related changes in expanded clonotypes may potentially have been confounded. As age increased, observed TCR beta diversity per million T cells dropped in a roughly linear way, and a significant reduction was already evident by age about 40. Bulk unsorted PBMC profiling prevented conclusive comparison of naive and antigen-experienced compartments. Observed TCR beta diversity correlated strongly with the percentage of naive T cells measured by flow cytometry. Compared with the aged group, more naive CD4+ T cells, fewer expanded clones and increased TCR diversity were shown by the long-lived group, suggesting age selection.

The chain was built from TRBV10-3 and TRBJ2-4; TRBD2 is perhaps the D gene, given 6 matching bases. The J call may be faulty, since TRBJ2-7 better matches the DNA end. Source material: blood. The clonotype originates from a man older than 75 in good health. The nucleotides are TGTGCCACGCGGGACTCCTCACTCGAGCAGTACTTC. Translated, it gives CATRDSSLEQYF.